Listed below are T cell receptor beta chains from one sample, sequenced in a study of blood T cell repertoires in COVID-19. Profiling relied on immunoSEQ multiplex PCR, and the TCRdb table lists in-frame clones only, not all of them. There are about 44,000 clones in the sample; 82% occur only once, and over 4% lies in the top ten. The sequenced sample consisted of peripheral blood. The source is a woman in her seventies with acute or convalescent COVID-19. The CDR3 runs from the conserved cysteine through the conserved F or W. D genes are given only for firm matches. Size tells how often a clone was seen (once, few, many) or the class of an expanded clone, and some rows leave it out.

v_gene	abundance	d_gene	j_gene	CDR3aa	CDR3nt
TRBV30	.	.	TRBJ1-3	CAWGKGSAGNTIYF	TGTGCGTGGGGAAAAGGGAGTGCTGGAAACACCATATATTTT
TRBV19	.	TRBD1	TRBJ2-5	CASSIGRQGAGETQYF	TGTGCCAGTAGTATAGGGCGACAGGGGGCGGGAGAGACCCAGTACTTC
TRBV23-1	few	.	TRBJ2-7	CASSQSIEVRGAYNEQYF	TGCGCCAGCAGTCAATCGATTGAAGTCCGGGGGGCGTATAACGAGCAGTACTTC
TRBV11-2	.	TRBD2	TRBJ2-7	CASSLRATSGSGEQYF	TGTGCCAGCAGCCTCCGCGCGACTAGCGGGAGTGGCGAGCAGTACTTC
TRBV29-1	.	.	TRBJ2-1	CSAFGREPYNEQFF	TGCAGCGCCTTCGGCCGGGAGCCCTACAATGAGCAGTTCTTC
TRBV2	.	TRBD1	TRBJ1-4	CASSRGTGNEKLFF	TGTGCCAGCAGTCGAGGGACAGGGAACGAAAAACTGTTTTTT
TRBV21-1	few	.	TRBJ1-5	CGDRLNQPQHF	TGTGGGGACAGACTCAATCAGCCCCAGCATTTT
TRBV19	.	TRBD1	TRBJ1-4	CASSPGTGDEKLFF	TGTGCCAGTAGCCCCGGGACAGGGGATGAAAAACTGTTTTTT
TRBV5-4	.	.	TRBJ1-1	CASSLEGTRGTEAFF	TGTGCCAGCAGCTTGGAAGGTACCAGGGGCACTGAAGCTTTCTTT
TRBV24-1	.	TRBD2	TRBJ2-1	CATSVGLAGGRGEQFF	TGTGCCACCAGTGTTGGGCTAGCGGGAGGGAGGGGTGAGCAGTTCTTC
TRBV27	.	TRBD1	TRBJ1-5	CASSFRGSNQPQHF	TGTGCCAGCAGTTTCAGGGGGAGCAATCAGCCCCAGCATTTT